These 11 T cell receptor beta chains share one sample of origin, sequenced in a study of cytomegalovirus exposure and HLA in healthy donors. Vbeta (60) and Jbeta (13) primers were used in the PCR. Method: immunoSEQ multiplex PCR; TCRdb's copy keeps in-frame clones and lacks some. The table has 200,000 or so clones, around 86% seen once. Sequencing used PBMCs. The receptors come from a woman under 30 in good health and CMV-seronegative.

The V and J genes are TRBV9 and TRBJ2-7; no definite D call. Germline assignment: CDR1 SGDLS and CDR2 YYNGEE. Trimming stripped 0 bases from V and 2 bases from J, with 9 bases between. This CDR3 spans 14 amino acids. The CDR3: CASSVGGSPYEQYF. The CDR3 DNA follows: TGTGCCAGCAGCGTAGGTGGTAGCCCCTACGAGCAGTACTTC.

V and J are TRBV27 and TRBJ2-7, with D possibly TRBD1 on 6 matching bases. This CDR3 spans 14 amino acids. V was cut by 3 bases and J by 3 bases, with 12 bases left in between. CDR1 is MNHEY and CDR2 is SMNVEV in the germline V gene (reference sequence). This chain's CDR3 is CASSFSTGLYEQYF. Here the CDR3 DNA reads TGTGCCAGCAGTTTTTCGACAGGTCTCTACGAGCAGTACTTC.

This rearrangement joins TRBV7-9 to TRBJ2-7; TRBD2 agrees at 13 bases. Losses at the gene ends were 5 bases for V and 3 bases for J; bases not matched to a gene: 16. The CDR3 covers 19 residues. Germline CDR1 SEHNR, CDR2 FQNEAQ (reference sequence). In DNA form, the CDR3 reads TGTGCCAGCAGCACAGACATTGGGACTAGCGGGATTGGGTACTACGAGCAGTACTTC. Translating it yields CASSTDIGTSGIGYYEQYF.

Of note for this clone: The sample carries other DNA sequences with the same CDR3. The gene calls are TRBV9 and TRBJ1-1; D is uncertain. This CDR3 is 12 amino acids long. With 3 bases removed from V and 5 bases from J, the gap between germline ends came to 8 bases. Germline values: CDR1 SGDLS, CDR2 YYNGEE. CDR3 nucleotides: TGTGCCAGCAGCGCAGGAGGGACTGAAGCTTTCTTT. It codes for CASSAGGTEAFF.

The rearrangement uses TRBV11-1 and TRBJ1-3, with unresolved D. The CDR3 is 15 amino acids. V lost 5 bases and J 4 bases, leaving 15 bases between the germline ends. The germline gives CDR1 SGHAT, CDR2 FQDESV (reference sequence). The CDR3 DNA follows: TGTGCCAGCAGCCGGACCGGGGAAAGCGGAAACACCATATATTTT. Its protein product is CASSRTGESGNTIYF.

The V gene is TRBV7-9, the J gene TRBJ2-5; TRBD2 matches at 14 bases. V gave up 5 bases and J gave up 3 bases; unmatched junction bases: 2. The germline V gene has CDR1 SEHNR and CDR2 FQNEAQ (reference sequence). This CDR3 region has 15 residues. CDR3 residues: CASSRGLAGEETQYF. The CDR3 DNA is TGTGCCAGCAGCAGGGGACTAGCGGGAGAAGAGACCCAGTACTTC.

This clone showed up just once. This chain joins TRBV4-1 and TRBJ2-3, with D uncertain. Germline V gives CDR1 MGHRA, CDR2 YSYEKL. Trimming shortened V by 0 bases and J by 1 base, and 11 bases separated the two germline ends. This CDR3 spans 16 amino acids. The CDR3 here is CASSQEAGWGTDTQYF. The CDR3 nucleotides are TGCGCCAGCAGCCAAGAAGCAGGATGGGGCACAGATACGCAGTATTTT.

The chain joins TRBV5-1 to TRBJ2-4, with 9 bases identical to TRBD1. Germline CDR1 and CDR2: SGHRS and YFSETQ. J gave up 6 bases and V 2 bases, and 9 bases lay outside the gene matches. The CDR3 is made up of 16 amino acids. The CDR3 bases are TGCGCCAGCAGCTTACTGGGACAGGGTAGCGGAAACATTCAGTACTTC. This gives the protein CASSLLGQGSGNIQYF.

The V gene is TRBV7-2, the J gene TRBJ1-2, with TRBD1 identical over 8 bases. Germline V CDR1 and CDR2: SGHTA, FQGNSA. The trim removed 3 bases at V and 1 base at J, leaving 4 bases unmatched. The CDR3 contains 15 residues. The CDR3 coding sequence is TGTGCCAGCAGCTTGCAGGGGGCGCTTAACTATGGCTACACCTTC. Its protein product is CASSLQGALNYGYTF.

The gene calls are TRBV20-1 and TRBJ2-7, with D hard to call. Germline values: CDR1 DFQATT, CDR2 SNEGSKA (reference sequence). V was pared by 1 base and J by 6 bases, with 7 bases between. The CDR3 has 11 amino acids. CDR3 protein: CSARGPSEQYF. Written as DNA, the CDR3 is TGCAGTGCTAGAGGTCCCTCCGAGCAGTACTTC.

The chain uses TRBV6-5 and TRBJ2-1, with D perhaps TRBD1 (6 bases). CDR1 and CDR2 (germline): MNHEY, SVGAGI. Trimming shortened V by 7 bases and J by 7 bases, and 17 bases separated the two germline ends. This CDR3 is 14 amino acids long. The CDR3 sequence is CASKEKIQGNEQFF. The CDR3, as DNA: TGTGCCAGCAAAGAGAAAATACAGGGTAATGAGCAGTTCTTC.